A selection of T cell receptor beta chains follows, all from one sample in a study of shared clonotypes between healthy human individuals. The method was immunoSEQ multiplex PCR; TCRdb's version includes in-frame clones alone and lacks a portion of them. Here the sample spans almost 750,000 clones, 72% being singletons. The sample comprised memory CD4+ T cells sorted from blood. These receptors all stem from a woman under 40 in good health. The conserved cysteine and the conserved F or W are not part of the CDR3 here.

V	J	CDR3
TRBV2	TRBJ1-5	ASRGTSNQPQH
TRBV6-6	TRBJ2-7	ASRQRTSGDEQY
TRBV5-1	TRBJ2-1	ASSRSGRASSSYNEQF
TRBV5-5	TRBJ2-7	ASSLAVQGVYEQY
TRBV6-1	TRBJ2-5	ASSSVRETQY
TRBV19	TRBJ1-4	ASSLREEKLF
TRBV5-1	TRBJ2-7	ASSFDRVGSYEQY
TRBV30	TRBJ2-3	AWSLGNIEY
TRBV30	TRBJ1-2	AWSLVRAGGSGYT
TRBV4-1	TRBJ1-2	ASSQDGPRGYGYT
TRBV4-1	TRBJ2-5	ASSQLEREWETQY
TRBV7-9	TRBJ2-1	ASSLMDFYNEQF
TRBV6-1	TRBJ1-1	ATKNAEAF
TRBV28	TRBJ2-1	ASSLRLAGHNEQF
TRBV6-1	TRBJ1-2	ASSELSTFPLDGYT
TRBV4-1	TRBJ1-5	AASGSLNQPQH
TRBV5-1	TRBJ2-2	ASLGGGLTGELF
TRBV7-9	TRBJ2-7	ASSLGTGSYEQY
TRBV7-6	TRBJ2-2	ASTRTTGELF
TRBV29-1	TRBJ2-7	SVARGGRPYEQY
TRBV5-8	TRBJ1-1	ASSLDRGRIAF
TRBV18	TRBJ2-5	ASSPASGRPWETQY
TRBV18	TRBJ1-1	ASSPSTNGEAF
TRBV7-9	TRBJ2-3	ASSFSGSTDTQY